The clone carrying this T cell receptor beta chain was observed a single time. Its specificity is not known. Trimming cost V 6 bases and J 1 base; bases outside gene matches: 11. The germline gives CDR1 SNHLY, CDR2 FYNNEI. The CDR3 runs to 16 residues. This specimen belongs to a study of Ad26.COV2.S vaccination and SARS-CoV-2 variants. Study details: Vaccine-arm donor from the placebo-controlled COV1001 Ad26.COV2.S trial. Once, or twice with 56 days between doses, Ad26.COV2.S was given intramuscularly.

Whole-study findings and limits: After vaccination, reports described spike-specific CD8+ and CD4+ T cell responses as showing substantial breadth.

Method: immunoSEQ multiplex PCR; TCRdb's copy keeps in-frame clones and lacks some. This sample has over 400,000 clones, with 92% found just once. This sample's treatment: approximately 18 received Ad26.COV2.S at low or high dose, single or two shots; 5 received placebo; per-sample allocation not given. Samples were taken on day 63 after the first vaccine or placebo injection. The donor's status was that of an adult aged 18-55 years in Boston. This TCR derives from a person between 18 and 59 years old who received the Ad26.COV2.S COVID-19 vaccine or a placebo. The chain recombines TRBV2 with TRBJ2-5; 7 positions match TRBD1. The sequenced sample was peripheral blood, obtained in a trial of Ad26.COV2.S vaccine versus placebo. In DNA form, the CDR3 reads TGTGCCAGCAGAGTTAGTAGGGGGCCCCGCCAAGAGACCCAGTACTTC. Translating gives CASRVSRGPRQETQYF.